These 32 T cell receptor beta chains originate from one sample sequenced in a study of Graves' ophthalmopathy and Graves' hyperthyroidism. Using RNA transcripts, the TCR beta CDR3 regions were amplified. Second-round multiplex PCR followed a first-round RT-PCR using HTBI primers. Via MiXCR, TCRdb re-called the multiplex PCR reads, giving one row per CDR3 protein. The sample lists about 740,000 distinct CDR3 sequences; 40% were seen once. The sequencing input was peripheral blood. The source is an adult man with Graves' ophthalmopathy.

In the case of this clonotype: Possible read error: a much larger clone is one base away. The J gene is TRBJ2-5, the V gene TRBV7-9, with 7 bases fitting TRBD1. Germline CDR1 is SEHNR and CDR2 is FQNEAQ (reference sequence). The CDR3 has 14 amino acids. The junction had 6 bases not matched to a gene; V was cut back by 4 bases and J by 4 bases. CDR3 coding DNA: TGTGCCAGCAGCTCAGCACAGGGGCCAGAGACCCAGTACTTC. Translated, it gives CASSSAQGPETQYF.

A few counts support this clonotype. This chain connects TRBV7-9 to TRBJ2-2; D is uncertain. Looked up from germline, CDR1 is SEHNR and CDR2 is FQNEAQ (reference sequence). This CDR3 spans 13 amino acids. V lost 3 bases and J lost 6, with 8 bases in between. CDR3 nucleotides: TGTGCCAGCAGCTTCCGAATCTCCGGGGAGCTGTTTTTT. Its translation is CASSFRISGELFF. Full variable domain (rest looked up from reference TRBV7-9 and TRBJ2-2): DTGVSQNPRHKITKRGQNVTFRCDPISEHNRLYWYRQTLGQGPEFLTYFQNEAQLEKSRLLSDRFSAERPKGSFSTLEIQRTEQGDSAMYLCASSFRISGELFFGEGSRLTVL.

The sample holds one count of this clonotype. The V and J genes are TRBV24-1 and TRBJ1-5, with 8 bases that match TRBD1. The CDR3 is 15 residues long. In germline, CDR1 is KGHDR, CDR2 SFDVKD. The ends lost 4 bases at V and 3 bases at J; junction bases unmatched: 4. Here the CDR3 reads CATSEPGQANQPQHF. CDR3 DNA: TGTGCCACCAGTGAACCGGGACAGGCCAATCAGCCCCAGCATTTT.

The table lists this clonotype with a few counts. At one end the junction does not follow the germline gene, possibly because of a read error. The CDR3 protein is CASSPRRPLSEQYF. In nucleotides, the CDR3 is TGTGCCAGCAGTCCGCGCCGGCCTCTCTCCGAGCAGTACTTC. The V call is TRBV10-3, the J call TRBJ2-7; D is unresolved. The CDR3 runs to 14 residues. Germline V gene sequence: CDR1 ENHRY, CDR2 SYGVKD.

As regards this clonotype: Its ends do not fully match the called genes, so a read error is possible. For the CDR3, the DNA is TGTGCCCGCAGTCCGACGGGGGCTACGAAGCAGTACTTC. Its protein is CARSPTGATKQYF. This sequence joins TRBV2 and TRBJ2-7, with D perhaps matching TRBD1 or TRBD2 (6 bases each). Germline V gives CDR1 SNHLY, CDR2 FYNNEI. This CDR3 region has 13 residues.

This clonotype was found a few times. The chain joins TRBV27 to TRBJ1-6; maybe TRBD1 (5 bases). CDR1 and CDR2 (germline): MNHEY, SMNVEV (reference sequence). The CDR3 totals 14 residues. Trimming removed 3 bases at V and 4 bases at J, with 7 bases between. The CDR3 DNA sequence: TGTGCCAGCAGTTTTCGGGGGTATAATTCACCCCTCCACTTT. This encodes CASSFRGYNSPLHF.

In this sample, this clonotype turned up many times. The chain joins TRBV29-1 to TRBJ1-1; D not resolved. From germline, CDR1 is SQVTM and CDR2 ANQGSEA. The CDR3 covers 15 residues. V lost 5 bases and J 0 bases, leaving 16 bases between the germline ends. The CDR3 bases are TGCAGCGTTTTTGGTGTGTCAGGAATGAACACTGAAGCTTTCTTT. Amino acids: CSVFGVSGMNTEAFF. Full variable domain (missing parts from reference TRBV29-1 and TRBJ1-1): SAVISQKPSRDICQRGTSLTIQCQVDSQVTMMFWYRQQPGQSLTLIATANQGSEATYESGFVIDKFPISRPNLTFSTLTVSNMSPEDSSIYLCSVFGVSGMNTEAFFGQGTRLTVV.

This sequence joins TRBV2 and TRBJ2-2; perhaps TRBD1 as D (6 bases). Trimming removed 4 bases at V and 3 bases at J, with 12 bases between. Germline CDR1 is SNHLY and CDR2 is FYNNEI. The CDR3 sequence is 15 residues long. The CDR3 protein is CASSAQTGDTGELFF. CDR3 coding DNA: TGTGCCAGCAGTGCTCAGACAGGAGACACCGGGGAGCTGTTTTTT.

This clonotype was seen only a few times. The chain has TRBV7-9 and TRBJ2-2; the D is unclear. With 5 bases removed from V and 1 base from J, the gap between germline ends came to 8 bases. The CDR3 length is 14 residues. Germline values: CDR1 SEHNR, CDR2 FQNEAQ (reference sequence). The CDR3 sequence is CASSHPRNTGELFF. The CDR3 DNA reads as TGTGCCAGCAGCCACCCCCGGAACACCGGGGAGCTGTTTTTT.

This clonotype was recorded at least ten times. In nucleotides, the CDR3 is TGTGCCAGCAGACTCCCGGGCATCCCCTACGAGCAGTACTTC. Translation: CASRLPGIPYEQYF. The chain couples TRBV2 to TRBJ2-7; D gene uncertain. The V gene lost 6 bases and the J gene lost 2 bases, with 14 bases spanning the gap. Germline lookup yields CDR1 SNHLY and CDR2 FYNNEI. The CDR3 is 14 amino acids.

The DNA for the CDR3 is TGTGCCAGCAGCTTTCGGACAGCGGGGAGCACTGAAGCTTTCTTT. Protein sequence: CASSFRTAGSTEAFF. The J gene is TRBJ1-1, the V gene TRBV7-3, with D tentatively TRBD1 (6 bases). This CDR3 comprises 15 residues. Between the trimmed V and J ends, which lost 3 bases and 4 bases, there was a span of 15 bases. Germline CDR1 and CDR2: SGHTA and FQGTGA.

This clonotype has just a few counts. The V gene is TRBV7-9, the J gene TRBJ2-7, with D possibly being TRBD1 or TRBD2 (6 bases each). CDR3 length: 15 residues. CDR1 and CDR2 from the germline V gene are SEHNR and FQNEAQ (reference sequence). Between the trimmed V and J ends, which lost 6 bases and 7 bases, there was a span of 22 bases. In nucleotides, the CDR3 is TGTGCCAGCAGGAAAGTGACCGGGGGCCGCAGTGAGCAGTACTTC. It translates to CASRKVTGGRSEQYF.

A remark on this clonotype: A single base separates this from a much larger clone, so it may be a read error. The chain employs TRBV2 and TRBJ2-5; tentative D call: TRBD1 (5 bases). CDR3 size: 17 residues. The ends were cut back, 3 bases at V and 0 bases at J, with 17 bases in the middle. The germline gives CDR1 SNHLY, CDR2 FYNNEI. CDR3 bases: TGTGCCAGCAGTGATAACCCTTCCAGGACACACCAAGAGACCCAGTACTTC. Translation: CASSDNPSRTHQETQYF.

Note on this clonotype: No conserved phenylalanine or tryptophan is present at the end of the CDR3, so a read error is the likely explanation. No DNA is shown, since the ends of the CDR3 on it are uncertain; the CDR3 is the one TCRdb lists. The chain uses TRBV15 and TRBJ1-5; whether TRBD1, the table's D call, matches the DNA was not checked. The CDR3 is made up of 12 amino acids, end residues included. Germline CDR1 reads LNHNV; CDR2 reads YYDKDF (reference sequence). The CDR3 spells CATSKQDQPQHV.

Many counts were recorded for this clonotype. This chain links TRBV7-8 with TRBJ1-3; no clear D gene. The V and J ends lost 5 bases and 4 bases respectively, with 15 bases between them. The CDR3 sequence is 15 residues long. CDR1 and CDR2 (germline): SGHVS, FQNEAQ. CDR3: CASSMTPGSGNTIYF. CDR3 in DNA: TGTGCCAGCAGCATGACCCCAGGTTCGGGAAACACCATATATTTT.

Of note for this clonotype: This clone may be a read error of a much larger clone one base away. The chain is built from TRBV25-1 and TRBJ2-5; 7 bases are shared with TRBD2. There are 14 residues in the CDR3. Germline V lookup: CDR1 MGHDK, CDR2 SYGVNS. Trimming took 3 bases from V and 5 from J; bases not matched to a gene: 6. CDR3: CASSDSAGRETQYF. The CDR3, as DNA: TGTGCCAGCAGTGATAGTGCCGGGAGGGAGACCCAGTACTTC.

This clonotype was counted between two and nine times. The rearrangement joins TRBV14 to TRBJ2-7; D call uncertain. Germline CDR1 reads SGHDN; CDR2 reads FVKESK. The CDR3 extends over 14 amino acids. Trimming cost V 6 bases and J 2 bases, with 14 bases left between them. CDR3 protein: CASSYLDAAYEQYF. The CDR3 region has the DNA TGTGCCAGCAGTTACTTGGACGCCGCCTACGAGCAGTACTTC.

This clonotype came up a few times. The CDR3 region is CASSQAPGEQYF. The CDR3 region has the DNA TGTGCCAGCAGCCAAGCTCCAGGGGAGCAGTACTTC. This chain uses TRBV14 with TRBJ2-7, with D perhaps matching TRBD1 (5 bases). Trimming took 1 base from V and 7 from J, leaving 8 bases between them. Germline lookup yields CDR1 SGHDN and CDR2 FVKESK. The CDR3 is 12 amino acids.

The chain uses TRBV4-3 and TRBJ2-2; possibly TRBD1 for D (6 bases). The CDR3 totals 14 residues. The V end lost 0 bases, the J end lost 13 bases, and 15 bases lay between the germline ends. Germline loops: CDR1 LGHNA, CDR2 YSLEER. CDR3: CASSQDAQQGMLFF. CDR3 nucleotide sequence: TGCGCCAGCAGCCAAGACGCCCAACAGGGTATGCTGTTTTTT.

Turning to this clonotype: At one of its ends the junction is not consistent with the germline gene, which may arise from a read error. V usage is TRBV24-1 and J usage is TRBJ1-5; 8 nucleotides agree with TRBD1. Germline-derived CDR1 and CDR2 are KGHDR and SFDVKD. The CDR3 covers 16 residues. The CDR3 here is CASSPQGVGFNQPQHF. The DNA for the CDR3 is TGTGCCAGCAGTCCACAGGGGGTTGGATTTAATCAGCCCCAGCATTTT.

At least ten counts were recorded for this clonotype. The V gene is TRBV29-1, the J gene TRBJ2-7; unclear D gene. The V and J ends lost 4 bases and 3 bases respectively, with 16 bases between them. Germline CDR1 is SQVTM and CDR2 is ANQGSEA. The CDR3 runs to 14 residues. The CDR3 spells CSVAPRAGYYEQYF. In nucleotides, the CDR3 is TGCAGCGTTGCTCCTCGGGCAGGATACTACGAGCAGTACTTC.

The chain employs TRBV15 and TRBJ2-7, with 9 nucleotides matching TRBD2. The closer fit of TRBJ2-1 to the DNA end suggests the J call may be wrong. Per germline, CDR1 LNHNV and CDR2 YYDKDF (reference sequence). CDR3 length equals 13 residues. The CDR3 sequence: CATSGRRGGEQFF. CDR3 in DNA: TGTGCCACCAGCGGGCGGCGGGGGGGTGAGCAGTTCTTC.

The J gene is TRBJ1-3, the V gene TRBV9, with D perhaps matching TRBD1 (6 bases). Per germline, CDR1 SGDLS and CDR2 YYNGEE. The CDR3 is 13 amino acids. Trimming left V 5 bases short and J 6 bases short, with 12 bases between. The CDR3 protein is CASSLQGLNTIYF. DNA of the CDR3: TGTGCCAGCAGTTTACAGGGCTTAAACACCATATATTTT. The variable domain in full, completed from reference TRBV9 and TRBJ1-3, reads DSGVTQTPKHLITATGQRVTLRCSPRSGDLSVYWYQQSLDQGLQFLIQYYNGEERAKGNILERFSAQQFPDLHSELNLSSLELGDSALYFCASSLQGLNTIYFGEGSWLTVV.

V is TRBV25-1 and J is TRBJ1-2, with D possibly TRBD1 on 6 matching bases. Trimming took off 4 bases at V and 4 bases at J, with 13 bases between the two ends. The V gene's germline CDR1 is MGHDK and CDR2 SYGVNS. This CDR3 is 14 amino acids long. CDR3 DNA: TGTGCCAGCAGTGCTCCACAGGGTACCTATGGCTACACCTTC. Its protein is CASSAPQGTYGYTF.

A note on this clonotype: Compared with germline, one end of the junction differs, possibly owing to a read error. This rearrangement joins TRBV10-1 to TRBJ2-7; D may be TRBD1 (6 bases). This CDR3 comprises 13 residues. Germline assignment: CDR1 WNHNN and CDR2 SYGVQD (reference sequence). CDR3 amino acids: CASRSTGTSEQYF. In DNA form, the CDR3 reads TGTGCCAGCAGGTCGACAGGCACGAGCGAGCAGTACTTC.

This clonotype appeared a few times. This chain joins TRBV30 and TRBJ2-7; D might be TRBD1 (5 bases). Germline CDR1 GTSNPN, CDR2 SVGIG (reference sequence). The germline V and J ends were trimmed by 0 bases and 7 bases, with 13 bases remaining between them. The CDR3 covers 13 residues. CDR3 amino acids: CAWSVSPGQEQYF. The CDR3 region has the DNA TGTGCCTGGAGTGTGAGCCCAGGGCAAGAGCAGTACTTC.

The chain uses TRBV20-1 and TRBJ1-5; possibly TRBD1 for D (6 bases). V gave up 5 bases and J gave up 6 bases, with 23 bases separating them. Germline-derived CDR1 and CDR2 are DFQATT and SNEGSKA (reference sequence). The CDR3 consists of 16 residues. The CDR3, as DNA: TGCAGTGCTGGTATCAAAACAGGGAGAGTCAGTCAGCCCCAGCATTTT. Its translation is CSAGIKTGRVSQPQHF.

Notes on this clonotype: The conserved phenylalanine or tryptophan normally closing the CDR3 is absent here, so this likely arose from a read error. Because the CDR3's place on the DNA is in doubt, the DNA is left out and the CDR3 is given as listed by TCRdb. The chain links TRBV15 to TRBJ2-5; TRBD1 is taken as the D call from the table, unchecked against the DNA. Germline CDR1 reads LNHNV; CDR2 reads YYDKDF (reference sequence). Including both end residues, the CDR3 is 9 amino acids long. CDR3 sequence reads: CATSRGRRT.

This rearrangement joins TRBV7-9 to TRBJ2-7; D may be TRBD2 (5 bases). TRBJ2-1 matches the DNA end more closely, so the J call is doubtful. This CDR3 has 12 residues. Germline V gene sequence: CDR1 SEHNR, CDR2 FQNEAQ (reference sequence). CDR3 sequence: CASSYSVNEQFF. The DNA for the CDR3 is TGTGCCAGCAGCTATAGCGTGAATGAGCAGTTCTTC.

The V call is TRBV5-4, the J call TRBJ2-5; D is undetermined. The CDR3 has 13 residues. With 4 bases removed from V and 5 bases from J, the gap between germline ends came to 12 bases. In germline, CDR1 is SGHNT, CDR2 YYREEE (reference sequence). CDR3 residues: CASSRQDLETQYF. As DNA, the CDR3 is TGTGCCAGCAGCCGCCAAGACCTGGAGACCCAGTACTTC.

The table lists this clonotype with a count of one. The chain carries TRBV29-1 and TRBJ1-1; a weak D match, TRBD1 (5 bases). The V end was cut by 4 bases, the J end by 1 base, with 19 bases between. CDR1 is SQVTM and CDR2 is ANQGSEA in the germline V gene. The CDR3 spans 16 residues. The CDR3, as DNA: TGCAGCGTTGTAGTGTCGCGGGGCAGCGAGAACACTGAAGCTTTCTTT. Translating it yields CSVVVSRGSENTEAFF.

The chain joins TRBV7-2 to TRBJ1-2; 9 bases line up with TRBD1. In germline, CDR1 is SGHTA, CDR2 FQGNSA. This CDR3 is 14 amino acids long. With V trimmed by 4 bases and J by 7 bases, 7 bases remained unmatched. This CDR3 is CASSSDRGLSGYTF. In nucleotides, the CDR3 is TGTGCCAGCAGCTCGGACAGGGGACTCTCTGGCTACACCTTC.